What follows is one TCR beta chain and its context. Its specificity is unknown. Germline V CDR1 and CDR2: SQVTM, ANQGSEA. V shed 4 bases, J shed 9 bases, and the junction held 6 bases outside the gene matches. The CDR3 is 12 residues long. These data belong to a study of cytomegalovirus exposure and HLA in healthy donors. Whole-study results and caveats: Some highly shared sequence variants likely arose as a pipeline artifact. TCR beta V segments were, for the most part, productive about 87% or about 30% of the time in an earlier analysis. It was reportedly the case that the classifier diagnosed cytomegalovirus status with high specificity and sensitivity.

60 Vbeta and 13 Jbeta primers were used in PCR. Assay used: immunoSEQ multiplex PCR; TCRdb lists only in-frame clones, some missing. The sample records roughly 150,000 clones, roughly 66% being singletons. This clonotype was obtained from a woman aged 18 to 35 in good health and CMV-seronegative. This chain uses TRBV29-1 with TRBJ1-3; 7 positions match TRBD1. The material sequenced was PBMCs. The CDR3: CSVAKGASTIYF. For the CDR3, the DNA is TGCAGCGTTGCCAAGGGGGCTTCCACCATATATTTT.